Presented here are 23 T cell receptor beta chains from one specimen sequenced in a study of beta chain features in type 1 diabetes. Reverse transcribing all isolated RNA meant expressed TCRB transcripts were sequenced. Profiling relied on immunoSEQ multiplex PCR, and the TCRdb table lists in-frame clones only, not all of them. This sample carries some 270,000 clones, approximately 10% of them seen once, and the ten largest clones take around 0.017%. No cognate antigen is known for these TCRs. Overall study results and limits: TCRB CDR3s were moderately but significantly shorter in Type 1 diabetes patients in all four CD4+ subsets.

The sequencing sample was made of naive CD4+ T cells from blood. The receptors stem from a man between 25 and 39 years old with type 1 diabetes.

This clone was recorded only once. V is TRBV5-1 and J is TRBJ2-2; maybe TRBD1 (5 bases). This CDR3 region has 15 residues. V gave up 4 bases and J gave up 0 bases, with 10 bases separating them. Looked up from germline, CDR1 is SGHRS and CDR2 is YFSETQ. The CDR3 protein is CASSRLTANTGELFF. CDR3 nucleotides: TGCGCCAGCAGCCGGTTGACAGCGAACACCGGGGAGCTGTTTTTT.

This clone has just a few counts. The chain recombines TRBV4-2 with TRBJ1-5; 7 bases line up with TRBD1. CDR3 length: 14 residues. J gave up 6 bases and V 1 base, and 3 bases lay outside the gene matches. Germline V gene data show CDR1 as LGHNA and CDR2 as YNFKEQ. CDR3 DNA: TGTGCCAGCAGCCAAGGCCAGGGGGGTCAGCCCCAGCATTTT. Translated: CASSQGQGGQPQHF.

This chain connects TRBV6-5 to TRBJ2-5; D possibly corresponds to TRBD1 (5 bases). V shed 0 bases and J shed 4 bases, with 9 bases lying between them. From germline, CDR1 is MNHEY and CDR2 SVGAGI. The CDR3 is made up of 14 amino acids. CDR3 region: CASSYSSRVETQYF. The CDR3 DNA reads TGTGCCAGCAGTTACTCGTCCAGGGTAGAGACCCAGTACTTC.

The CDR3 here is CASSSSRGLSITF. CDR3 nucleotide sequence: TGTGCCAGCAGCTCGTCCAGGGGCTTATCGATCACCTTC. The V and J genes are TRBV7-2 and TRBJ1-2; D possibly corresponds to TRBD1 (6 bases). The CDR3 is made up of 13 amino acids. The ends were cut back, 4 bases at V and 13 bases at J, with 19 bases in the middle. Germline V gene lookup returns CDR1 SGHTA and CDR2 FQGNSA. Drawing the rest from reference TRBV7-2 and TRBJ1-2, the complete variable domain is GAGVSQSPSNKVTEKGKDVELRCDPISGHTALYWYRQSLGQGLEFLIYFQGNSAPDKSGLPSDRFSAERTGGSVSTLTIQRTQQEDSAVYLCASSSSRGLSITFGSGTRLTVV.

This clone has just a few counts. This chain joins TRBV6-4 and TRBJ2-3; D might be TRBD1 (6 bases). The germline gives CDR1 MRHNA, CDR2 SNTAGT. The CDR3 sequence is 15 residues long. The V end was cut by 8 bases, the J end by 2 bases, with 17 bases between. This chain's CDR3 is CASSKAGQTTDTQYF. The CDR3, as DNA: TGTGCCAGCTCAAAGGCCGGACAGACCACAGATACGCAGTATTTT.

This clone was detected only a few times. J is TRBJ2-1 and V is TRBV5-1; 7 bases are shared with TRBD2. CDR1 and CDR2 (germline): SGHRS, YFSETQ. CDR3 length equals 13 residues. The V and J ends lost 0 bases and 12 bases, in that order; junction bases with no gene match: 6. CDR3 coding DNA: TGCGCCAGCAGCTTGGGAGCGGGAAGGGGGCAGTTCTTC. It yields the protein CASSLGAGRGQFF.

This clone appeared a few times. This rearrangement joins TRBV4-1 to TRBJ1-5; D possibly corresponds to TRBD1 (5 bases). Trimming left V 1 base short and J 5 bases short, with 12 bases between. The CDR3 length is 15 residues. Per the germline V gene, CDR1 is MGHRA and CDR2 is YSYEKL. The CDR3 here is CASSQGAGKYQPQHF. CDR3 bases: TGCGCCAGCAGCCAAGGGGCAGGGAAATATCAGCCCCAGCATTTT.

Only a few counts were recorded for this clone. The CDR3 here is CASSQPLSGNTIYF. The CDR3 DNA reads as TGCGCCAGCAGCCAGCCACTGTCCGGAAACACCATATATTTT. The chain links TRBV4-1 to TRBJ1-3, with D uncertain. Trimming stripped 3 bases from V and 4 bases from J, with 10 bases between. Germline V CDR1 and CDR2: MGHRA, YSYEKL. The CDR3 is 14 residues long.

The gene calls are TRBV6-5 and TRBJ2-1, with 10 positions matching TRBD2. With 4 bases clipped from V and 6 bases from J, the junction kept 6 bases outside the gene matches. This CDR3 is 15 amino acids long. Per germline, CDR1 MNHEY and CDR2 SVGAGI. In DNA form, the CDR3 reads TGTGCCAGCAGTTCTATAGCGGGGGGCACCAATGAGCAGTTCTTC. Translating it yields CASSSIAGGTNEQFF.

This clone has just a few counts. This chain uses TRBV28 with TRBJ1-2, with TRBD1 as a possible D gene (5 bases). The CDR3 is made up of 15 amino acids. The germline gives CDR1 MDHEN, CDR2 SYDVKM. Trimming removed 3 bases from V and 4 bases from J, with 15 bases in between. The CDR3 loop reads CASSLGTRTGYGYTF. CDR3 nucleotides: TGTGCCAGCAGTTTGGGGACTAGGACGGGCTATGGCTACACCTTC.

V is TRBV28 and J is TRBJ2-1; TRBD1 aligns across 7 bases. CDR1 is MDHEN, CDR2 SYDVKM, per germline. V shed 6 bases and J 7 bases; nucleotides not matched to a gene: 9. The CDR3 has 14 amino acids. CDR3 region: CASRYPGQVNEQFF. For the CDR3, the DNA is TGTGCCAGCAGATACCCCGGACAGGTAAATGAGCAGTTCTTC.

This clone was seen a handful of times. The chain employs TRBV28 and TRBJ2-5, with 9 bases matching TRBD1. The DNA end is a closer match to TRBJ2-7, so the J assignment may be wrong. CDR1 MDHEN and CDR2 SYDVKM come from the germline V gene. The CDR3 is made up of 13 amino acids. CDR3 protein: CASSPTDRGEQYF. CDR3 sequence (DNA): TGTGCCAGCAGTCCAACGGACAGGGGCGAGCAGTACTTC.

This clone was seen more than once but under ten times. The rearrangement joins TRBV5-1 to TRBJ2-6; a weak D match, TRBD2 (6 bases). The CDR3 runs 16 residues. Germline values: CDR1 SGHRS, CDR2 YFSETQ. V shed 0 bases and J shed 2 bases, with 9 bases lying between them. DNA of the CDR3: TGCGCCAGCAGCTTGGTAACGGGAGCTGGGGCCAACGTCCTGACTTTC. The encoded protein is CASSLVTGAGANVLTF.

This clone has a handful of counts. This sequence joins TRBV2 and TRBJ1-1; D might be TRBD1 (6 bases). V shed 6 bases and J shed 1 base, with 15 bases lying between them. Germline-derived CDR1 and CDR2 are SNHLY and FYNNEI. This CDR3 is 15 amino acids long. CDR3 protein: CASSRFTTGNTEAFF. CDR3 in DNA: TGTGCCAGCAGCCGCTTTACGACAGGGAACACTGAAGCTTTCTTT.

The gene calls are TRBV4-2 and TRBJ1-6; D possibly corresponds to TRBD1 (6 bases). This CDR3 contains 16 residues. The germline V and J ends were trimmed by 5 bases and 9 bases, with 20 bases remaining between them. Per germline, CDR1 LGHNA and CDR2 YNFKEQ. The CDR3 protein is CASSITTGTTGSPLHF. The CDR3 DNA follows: TGTGCCAGCAGCATTACAACCGGGACAACAGGTTCACCCCTCCACTTT.

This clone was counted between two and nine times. DNA for the CDR3: TGTGCCAGCTCACCCCGACAGAATGGCTACACCTTC. Protein sequence: CASSPRQNGYTF. The genes are TRBV18 and TRBJ1-2; D may be TRBD1 (5 bases). Trimming stripped 3 bases from V and 6 bases from J, with 8 bases between. The CDR3 contains 12 residues. Germline V CDR1 and CDR2: KGHSH, LQKENI. Based on the CDR3 plus reference TRBV18 and TRBJ1-2, the full variable domain is NAGVMQNPRHLVRRRGQEARLRCSPMKGHSHVYWYRQLPEEGLKFMVYLQKENIIDESGMPKERFSAEFPKEGPSILRIQQVVRGDSAAYFCASSPRQNGYTFGSGTRLTVV.

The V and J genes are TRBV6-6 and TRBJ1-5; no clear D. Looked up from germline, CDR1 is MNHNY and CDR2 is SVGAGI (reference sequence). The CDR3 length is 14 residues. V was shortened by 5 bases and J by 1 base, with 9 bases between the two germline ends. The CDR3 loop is CASSRTDSNQPQHF. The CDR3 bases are TGTGCCAGCAGTCGTACAGACAGCAATCAGCCCCAGCATTTT.

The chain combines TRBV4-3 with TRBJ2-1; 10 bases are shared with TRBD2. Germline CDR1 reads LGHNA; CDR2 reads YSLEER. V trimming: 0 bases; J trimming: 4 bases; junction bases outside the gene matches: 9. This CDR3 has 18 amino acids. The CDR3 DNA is TGCGCCAGCAGCCAAGAGTCAAGCGGGGGGGCCGGGTACAATGAGCAGTTCTTC. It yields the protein CASSQESSGGAGYNEQFF.

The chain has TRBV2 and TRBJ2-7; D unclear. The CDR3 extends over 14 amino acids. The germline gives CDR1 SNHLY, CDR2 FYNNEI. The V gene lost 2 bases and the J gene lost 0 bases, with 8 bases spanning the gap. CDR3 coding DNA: TGTGCCAGCAGTGAACAGGCGACCTCCTACGAGCAGTACTTC. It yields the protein CASSEQATSYEQYF.

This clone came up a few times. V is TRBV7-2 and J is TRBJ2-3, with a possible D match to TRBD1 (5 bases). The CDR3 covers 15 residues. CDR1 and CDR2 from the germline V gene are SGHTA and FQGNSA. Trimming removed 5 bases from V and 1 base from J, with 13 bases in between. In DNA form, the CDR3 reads TGTGCCAGCAGCCAAGGGGTGCAGCGCACAGATACGCAGTATTTT. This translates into CASSQGVQRTDTQYF.

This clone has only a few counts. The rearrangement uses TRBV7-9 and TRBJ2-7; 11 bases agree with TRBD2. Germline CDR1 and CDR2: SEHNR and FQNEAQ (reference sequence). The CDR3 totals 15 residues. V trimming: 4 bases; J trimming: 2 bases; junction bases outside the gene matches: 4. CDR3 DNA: TGTGCCAGCAGCTCTAGCGGGGGGCCGCCCTACGAGCAGTACTTC. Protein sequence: CASSSSGGPPYEQYF.

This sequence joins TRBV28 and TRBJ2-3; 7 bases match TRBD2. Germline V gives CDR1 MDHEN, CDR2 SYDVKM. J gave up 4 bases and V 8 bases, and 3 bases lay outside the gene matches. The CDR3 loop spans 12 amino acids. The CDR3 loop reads CASGGDADTQYF. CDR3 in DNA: TGTGCCAGCGGGGGGGACGCAGATACGCAGTATTTT. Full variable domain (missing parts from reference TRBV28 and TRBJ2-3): DVKVTQSSRYLVKRTGEKVFLECVQDMDHENMFWYRQDPGLGLRLIYFSYDVKMKEKGDIPEGYSVSREKKERFSLILESASTNQTSMYLCASGGDADTQYFGPGTRLTVL.

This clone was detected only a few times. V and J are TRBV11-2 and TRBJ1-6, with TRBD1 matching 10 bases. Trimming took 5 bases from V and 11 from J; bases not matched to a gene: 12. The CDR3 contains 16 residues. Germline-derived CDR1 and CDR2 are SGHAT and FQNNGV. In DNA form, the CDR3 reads TGTGCCAGCAGCCCCCAATCCTCCGGGACAGGGGCACCCCTCCACTTT. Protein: CASSPQSSGTGAPLHF.